Listed below are T cell receptor beta chains from one sample, sequenced in a study of naive and memory T cell subsets. MiXCR, run by TCRdb on the 5' RACE reads, gives a single entry per CDR3 protein. Seen here are 45,000 to 55,000 distinct CDR3 sequences, approximately 4.5% observed once, and the top ten hold around 0.8%. The receptors were gathered from a female donor in good health. Each CDR3 is given with its conserved first and last residue. The D gene is left open where the match is weak. Not every row has a clone size; where given, it reads once, few, many or a size class.

v_gene: TRBV6-2/TRBV6-3
j_gene: TRBJ1-2
abundance: few
d_gene: .
CDR3aa: CASSYGSGVFYGYTF
CDR3nt: TGTGCCAGCAGTTACGGATCAGGGGTGTTCTATGGCTACACCTTC

v_gene: TRBV18
j_gene: TRBJ2-1
abundance: many
d_gene: TRBD2
CDR3aa: CASSPPGLAGGGNEQFF
CDR3nt: TGTGCCAGCTCACCTCCCGGACTAGCGGGAGGAGGCAATGAGCAGTTCTTC

v_gene: TRBV28
j_gene: TRBJ2-5
abundance: many
d_gene: TRBD2
CDR3aa: CASNREGRQETQYF
CDR3nt: TGTGCCAGCAACCGGGAGGGACGACAAGAGACCCAGTACTTC

v_gene: TRBV28
j_gene: TRBJ1-5
abundance: many
d_gene: .
CDR3aa: CASSLYSGGRLGNQPQHF
CDR3nt: TGTGCCAGCAGTTTATATTCTGGGGGCCGCTTGGGAAATCAGCCCCAGCATTTT

v_gene: TRBV28
j_gene: TRBJ2-7
abundance: many
d_gene: TRBD2
CDR3aa: CASSSRGGSSYEQYF
CDR3nt: TGTGCCAGCAGCAGCCGCGGGGGGAGCTCCTACGAGCAGTACTTC

v_gene: TRBV29-1
j_gene: TRBJ2-5
abundance: many
d_gene: .
CDR3aa: CSVGVVETQYF
CDR3nt: TGCAGCGTTGGAGTTGTGGAGACCCAGTACTTC

v_gene: TRBV7-2
j_gene: TRBJ2-7
abundance: many
d_gene: TRBD2
CDR3aa: CARTAAGGEEQYF
CDR3nt: TGTGCCCGAACGGCGGCGGGAGGGGAAGAGCAGTACTTC

v_gene: TRBV12-3/TRBV12-4
j_gene: TRBJ2-7
abundance: many
d_gene: .
CDR3aa: CASSLNGYYEQYF
CDR3nt: TGTGCCAGCAGTTTAAATGGTTATTACGAGCAGTACTTC

v_gene: TRBV9
j_gene: TRBJ2-1
abundance: many
d_gene: TRBD2
CDR3aa: CASSVVAGVYNEQFF
CDR3nt: TGTGCCAGCAGCGTAGTGGCGGGAGTCTACAATGAGCAGTTCTTC

v_gene: TRBV20-1
j_gene: TRBJ2-1
abundance: many
d_gene: TRBD2
CDR3aa: CSASRTGTSAYNEQFF
CDR3nt: TGCAGTGCTAGTCGTACCGGGACTAGCGCATACAATGAGCAGTTCTTC

v_gene: TRBV20-1
j_gene: TRBJ2-2
abundance: many
d_gene: TRBD2
CDR3aa: CSARSSGRGTGELFF
CDR3nt: TGCAGTGCTAGATCTAGCGGGAGGGGCACCGGGGAGCTGTTTTTT

v_gene: TRBV20-1
j_gene: TRBJ1-1
abundance: many
d_gene: .
CDR3aa: CSVTGKTEAFF
CDR3nt: TGCAGTGTTACAGGGAAGACTGAAGCTTTCTTT

v_gene: TRBV10-3
j_gene: TRBJ2-7
abundance: few
d_gene: .
CDR3aa: CATRWRELSYEQYF
CDR3nt: TGTGCCACCAGGTGGAGAGAGCTCTCCTACGAGCAGTACTTC

v_gene: TRBV5-1
j_gene: TRBJ2-1
abundance: many
d_gene: TRBD2
CDR3aa: CASSVGLSNEQFF
CDR3nt: TGCGCCAGCAGCGTGGGACTATCGAATGAGCAGTTCTTC

v_gene: TRBV12-3/TRBV12-4
j_gene: TRBJ2-1
abundance: many
d_gene: TRBD2
CDR3aa: CASRTPGLAGVNEQFF
CDR3nt: TGTGCCAGCAGAACCCCGGGACTAGCGGGAGTCAATGAGCAGTTCTTC

v_gene: TRBV20-1
j_gene: TRBJ2-1
abundance: many
d_gene: TRBD2
CDR3aa: CSARGLLVGKREGYYNEQFF
CDR3nt: TGCAGTGCTAGAGGTCTACTCGTCGGGAAGCGGGAGGGCTACTACAATGAGCAGTTCTTC

v_gene: TRBV3-1
j_gene: TRBJ2-3
abundance: many
d_gene: .
CDR3aa: CASSRGTSWVTDTQYF
CDR3nt: TGTGCCAGCAGCCGAGGGACCTCATGGGTTACAGATACGCAGTATTTT

v_gene: TRBV4-2
j_gene: TRBJ2-7
abundance: many
d_gene: TRBD2
CDR3aa: CASSQDGTSGINEQYF
CDR3nt: TGTGCCAGCAGCCAAGACGGGACTAGCGGGATCAACGAGCAGTACTTC

v_gene: TRBV4-2
j_gene: TRBJ2-7
abundance: many
d_gene: TRBD1
CDR3aa: CASSRERGPYEQYF
CDR3nt: TGTGCCAGCAGCCGAGAAAGGGGGCCCTACGAGCAGTACTTC

v_gene: TRBV19
j_gene: TRBJ1-1
abundance: many
d_gene: .
CDR3aa: CASSGQVNTEAFF
CDR3nt: TGTGCCAGCAGCGGTCAGGTGAACACTGAAGCTTTCTTT

v_gene: TRBV19
j_gene: TRBJ1-1
abundance: many
d_gene: .
CDR3aa: CASSIVRDTEAFF
CDR3nt: TGTGCCAGTAGTATAGTCCGGGATACTGAAGCTTTCTTT

v_gene: TRBV13
j_gene: TRBJ2-1
abundance: many
d_gene: .
CDR3aa: CASSLEGRRSYNEQFF
CDR3nt: TGTGCCAGCAGCTTAGAGGGACGGAGGAGTTACAATGAGCAGTTCTTC

v_gene: TRBV20-1
j_gene: TRBJ1-1
abundance: many
d_gene: .
CDR3aa: CSARFPSPNTEAFF
CDR3nt: TGCAGTGCTAGATTTCCCAGCCCGAACACTGAAGCTTTCTTT

v_gene: TRBV7-2
j_gene: TRBJ1-3
abundance: many
d_gene: .
CDR3aa: CASSSLTGNTIYF
CDR3nt: TGTGCCAGCAGCTCGTTAACAGGAAACACCATATATTTT

v_gene: TRBV18
j_gene: TRBJ2-2
abundance: many
d_gene: .
CDR3aa: CASSPGALFELFF
CDR3nt: TGTGCCAGCTCACCGGGGGCCCTATTCGAGCTGTTTTTT

v_gene: TRBV5-1
j_gene: TRBJ2-5
abundance: few
d_gene: TRBD1
CDR3aa: CASSLSAGGFETQYF
CDR3nt: TGCGCCAGCAGCTTATCGGCAGGGGGCTTTGAGACCCAGTACTTC

v_gene: TRBV5-6
j_gene: TRBJ1-1
abundance: many
d_gene: .
CDR3aa: CASSLLKKKSLNTEAFF
CDR3nt: TGTGCCAGCAGCTTGCTCAAAAAGAAGTCCCTGAACACTGAAGCTTTCTTT

v_gene: TRBV5-1
j_gene: TRBJ2-7
abundance: many
d_gene: .
CDR3aa: CASAEAYEQYF
CDR3nt: TGCGCCAGCGCGGAGGCCTACGAGCAGTACTTC

v_gene: TRBV9
j_gene: TRBJ2-7
abundance: .
d_gene: .
CDR3aa: CASSVGQMGEQYF
CDR3nt: TGTGCCAGCAGCGTAGGACAGATGGGCGAGCAGTACTTC

v_gene: TRBV2
j_gene: TRBJ2-1
abundance: few
d_gene: .
CDR3aa: CASSDRSNF
CDR3nt: TGTGCCAGCAGTGATAGAAGCAACTTC

v_gene: TRBV7-2
j_gene: TRBJ2-7
abundance: many
d_gene: .
CDR3aa: CASSPPDHEQYF
CDR3nt: TGTGCCAGCAGCCCGCCGGACCACGAGCAGTACTTC

v_gene: TRBV2
j_gene: TRBJ1-3
abundance: few
d_gene: TRBD1
CDR3aa: CASSAGGSGNTIYF
CDR3nt: TGTGCCAGCAGTGCAGGGGGCAGTGGAAACACCATATATTTT

v_gene: TRBV12-3/TRBV12-4
j_gene: TRBJ1-1
abundance: few
d_gene: TRBD1
CDR3aa: CASSQTGGRYGTEAFF
CDR3nt: TGTGCCAGCAGTCAGACAGGGGGCCGTTACGGCACTGAAGCTTTCTTT

v_gene: TRBV20-1
j_gene: TRBJ1-1
abundance: many
d_gene: .
CDR3aa: CSASRIDTEAFF
CDR3nt: TGCAGTGCTAGTAGGATTGACACTGAAGCTTTCTTT

v_gene: TRBV6-2/TRBV6-3
j_gene: TRBJ2-1
abundance: .
d_gene: TRBD2
CDR3aa: CASSPGGSYNEQFF
CDR3nt: TGTGCCAGCTCCCCGGGAGGGTCCTACAATGAGCAGTTCTTC

v_gene: TRBV29-1
j_gene: TRBJ1-1
abundance: many
d_gene: TRBD1
CDR3aa: CSVEEGDRGRAFF
CDR3nt: TGCAGCGTTGAAGAGGGGGACAGGGGGCGAGCTTTCTTT

v_gene: TRBV10-2
j_gene: TRBJ2-3
abundance: many
d_gene: .
CDR3aa: CASRGIDRLAGDTQYF
CDR3nt: TGCGCCAGCAGGGGGATAGATCGTCTCGCGGGAGATACGCAGTATTTT

v_gene: TRBV6-2/TRBV6-3
j_gene: TRBJ2-7
abundance: .
d_gene: .
CDR3aa: CASGPTVFYEQYF
CDR3nt: TGTGCCAGCGGACCGACAGTTTTCTACGAGCAGTACTTC

v_gene: TRBV28
j_gene: TRBJ2-3
abundance: many
d_gene: .
CDR3aa: CASPPRRGSADTQYF
CDR3nt: TGTGCCAGCCCCCCGAGAAGGGGGTCCGCAGATACGCAGTATTTT

v_gene: TRBV28
j_gene: TRBJ1-6
abundance: many
d_gene: .
CDR3aa: CASSLFNSPLHF
CDR3nt: TGTGCCAGCAGTTTATTTAATTCACCCCTCCACTTT

v_gene: TRBV20-1
j_gene: TRBJ1-5
abundance: many
d_gene: .
CDR3aa: CSARVARGNQPQHF
CDR3nt: TGCAGTGCTAGAGTTGCAAGGGGGAATCAGCCCCAGCATTTT

v_gene: TRBV27
j_gene: TRBJ1-1
abundance: many
d_gene: .
CDR3aa: CASSLSAGLALNTEAFF
CDR3nt: TGTGCCAGCAGTTTATCGGCAGGGCTTGCTTTGAACACTGAAGCTTTCTTT

v_gene: TRBV29-1
j_gene: TRBJ2-5
abundance: many
d_gene: .
CDR3aa: CSMRQGGDQETQYF
CDR3nt: TGCAGCATGAGACAGGGAGGTGACCAAGAGACCCAGTACTTC

v_gene: TRBV7-8
j_gene: TRBJ2-7
abundance: many
d_gene: TRBD1
CDR3aa: CASSVPGQSNYEQYF
CDR3nt: TGTGCCAGCAGCGTTCCGGGACAGAGCAACTACGAGCAGTACTTC

v_gene: TRBV27
j_gene: TRBJ2-1
abundance: many
d_gene: TRBD2
CDR3aa: CASSSGLVGPIGEQFF
CDR3nt: TGTGCCAGCAGTTCGGGACTAGTTGGGCCAATAGGTGAGCAGTTCTTC

v_gene: TRBV6-5
j_gene: TRBJ2-7
abundance: many
d_gene: TRBD2
CDR3aa: CASRGGYEQYF
CDR3nt: TGTGCCAGCAGGGGAGGGTACGAGCAGTACTTC

v_gene: TRBV14
j_gene: TRBJ2-2
abundance: many
d_gene: TRBD1
CDR3aa: CASRRWTGNTGELFF
CDR3nt: TGTGCCAGTAGACGTTGGACAGGGAACACCGGGGAGCTGTTTTTT

v_gene: TRBV10-3
j_gene: TRBJ2-7
abundance: many
d_gene: TRBD2
CDR3aa: CATGTTYEQYF
CDR3nt: TGTGCCACCGGGACTACCTACGAGCAGTACTTC

v_gene: TRBV27
j_gene: TRBJ1-1
abundance: few
d_gene: TRBD1
CDR3aa: CASSFQGGGGRNTEAFF
CDR3nt: TGTGCCAGCAGTTTTCAGGGGGGGGGCGGACGTAACACTGAAGCTTTCTTT

v_gene: TRBV12-3/TRBV12-4
j_gene: TRBJ2-3
abundance: .
d_gene: .
CDR3aa: CASSLGRTDTQYF
CDR3nt: TGTGCCAGCAGTTTGGGGCGCACAGATACGCAGTATTTT

v_gene: TRBV6-2/TRBV6-3
j_gene: TRBJ2-5
abundance: many
d_gene: .
CDR3aa: CASSYSNSVRETQYF
CDR3nt: TGTGCCAGCAGTTACTCGAATTCAGTCAGGGAGACCCAGTACTTC

v_gene: TRBV29-1
j_gene: TRBJ2-3
abundance: many
d_gene: TRBD2
CDR3aa: CSVEKSGGSVTDTQYF
CDR3nt: TGCAGCGTTGAGAAATCTGGCGGGAGTGTCACAGATACGCAGTATTTT

v_gene: TRBV4-3
j_gene: TRBJ2-7
abundance: many
d_gene: .
CDR3aa: CASSPGTLHEQYF
CDR3nt: TGCGCCAGCAGCCCCGGGACACTCCACGAGCAGTACTTC

v_gene: TRBV4-2
j_gene: TRBJ2-1
abundance: many
d_gene: .
CDR3aa: CASSQDARDSYNEQFF
CDR3nt: TGTGCCAGCAGCCAAGACGCACGGGACTCCTACAATGAGCAGTTCTTC

v_gene: TRBV4-3
j_gene: TRBJ1-5
abundance: many
d_gene: .
CDR3aa: CASSQSAVGNQPQHF
CDR3nt: TGCGCCAGCAGCCAGTCCGCTGTGGGCAATCAGCCCCAGCATTTT